The 5 T cell receptor beta chains reported below all come from one sample, sequenced in a study of response to subunit inactivated influenza vaccine. TCRdb reprocessed the RT-PCR reads with MiXCR, giving one entry per CDR3 protein. Of 700,000 to 800,000 distinct CDR3 sequences listed, roughly 18% are singletons. The material sequenced was PBMCs from blood, taken more than 4 days after vaccination. The receptor source for this set is a middle-aged man who received an inactivated influenza vaccine.

J is TRBJ2-3 and V is TRBV5-1; maybe TRBD1 (5 bases). Looked up from germline, CDR1 is SGHRS and CDR2 is YFSETQ. V shed 1 base and J shed 4 bases, with 13 bases lying between them. The CDR3 is made up of 15 amino acids. The CDR3 region is CASSLYPLGPDTQYF. In DNA, the CDR3 is TGCGCCAGCAGCTTGTATCCCTTGGGGCCAGATACGCAGTATTTT.

At least ten counts were recorded for this clonotype. The genes are TRBV7-9 and TRBJ2-7; D remains ambiguous. Trimming cost V 5 bases and J 4 bases, with 6 bases left between them. CDR3 length: 11 amino acids. Germline assignment: CDR1 SEHNR and CDR2 FQNEAQ (reference sequence). CDR3 region: CASSPQYEQYF. CDR3 in DNA: TGTGCCAGCAGCCCCCAATACGAGCAGTACTTC.

This clonotype was detected only a few times. The V gene is TRBV5-1, the J gene TRBJ2-7; TRBD1 agrees at 7 bases. Germline V CDR1 and CDR2: SGHRS, YFSETQ. With V trimmed by 4 bases and J by 4 bases, 14 bases remained unmatched. The CDR3 extends over 16 amino acids. The CDR3 DNA reads as TGCGCCAGCAGCGGTAACCCGGGACAGCCTTTTTACGAGCAGTACTTC. Translating it yields CASSGNPGQPFYEQYF.

This clonotype was counted only a few times. This sequence joins TRBV5-1 and TRBJ2-5, with 8 bases identical to TRBD1. Looked up from germline, CDR1 is SGHRS and CDR2 is YFSETQ. This CDR3 is built from 16 residues. The J segment lost 0 bases and the V segment lost 5 bases, leaving 9 bases of the junction unmatched. The CDR3 loop reads CASRSPGGRNQETQYF. CDR3 coding DNA: TGCGCCAGCAGATCTCCAGGGGGCCGGAACCAAGAGACCCAGTACTTC.

This clonotype was counted a few times. The rearrangement links TRBV12-3 or TRBV12-4 to TRBJ1-3, with D possibly matching TRBD1 (5 bases). V gave up 0 bases and J gave up 0 bases, with 9 bases separating them. This CDR3 is built from 16 residues. In DNA, the CDR3 is TGTGCCAGCAGTTTAGCCGGTGGGGGCTCTGGAAACACCATATATTTT. Protein sequence: CASSLAGGGSGNTIYF.